This TCR beta chain derives from a study of T-cell memory formation after mild COVID-19. Study-level background: Largely, TCR clusters stayed within a single donor.

To note about this clonotype: The target antigen is unknown.

Germline CDR1 and CDR2: MNHEY and SVGEGT. The length of the CDR3 is 13 residues. V gave up 2 bases and J gave up 6 bases, with 8 bases separating them. General study findings and limits: Day 15 to 85 contractors were CD4/CD8 balanced; later expanders leaned CD4+. The pre-infection memory compartment contained some responding clones, suggesting cross-reactive memory joined. The main location of contracting CD4+ clones was CM and EM, and that of contracting CD8+ clones was EMRA.

TCRdb called the 5' RACE reads again in MiXCR, with one record for every CDR3 protein. The sample holds roughly 410,000 distinct CDR3 sequences; 20% to 25% are singletons and the top ten take 8.8%. The TCR originated in an adult woman who had mild COVID-19 (a few samples of this study predate the infection). Cell type and time point are not known. The chain links TRBV6-2 or TRBV6-3 to TRBJ2-1, with D perhaps matching TRBD2 (6 bases). The sequenced sample consisted of PBMCs or a T cell subset sorted from them (not recorded which). The CDR3 DNA follows: TGTGCCAGCAGTTACACTAGCTTCAATGAGCAGTTCTTC. This codes for CASSYTSFNEQFF.